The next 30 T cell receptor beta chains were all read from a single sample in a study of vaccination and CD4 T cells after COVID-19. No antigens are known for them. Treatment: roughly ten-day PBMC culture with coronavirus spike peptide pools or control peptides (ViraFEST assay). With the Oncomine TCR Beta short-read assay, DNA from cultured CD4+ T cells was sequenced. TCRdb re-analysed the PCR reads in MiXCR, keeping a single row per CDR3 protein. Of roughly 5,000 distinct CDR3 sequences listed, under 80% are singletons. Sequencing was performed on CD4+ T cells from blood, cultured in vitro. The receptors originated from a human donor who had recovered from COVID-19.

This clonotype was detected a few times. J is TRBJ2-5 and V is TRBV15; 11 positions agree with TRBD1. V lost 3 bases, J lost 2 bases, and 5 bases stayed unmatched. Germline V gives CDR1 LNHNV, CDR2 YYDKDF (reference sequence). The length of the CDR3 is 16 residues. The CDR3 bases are TGTGCCACCAGCAGTCCGGACAGGGGGCATCAAGAGACCCAGTACTTC. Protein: CATSSPDRGHQETQYF.

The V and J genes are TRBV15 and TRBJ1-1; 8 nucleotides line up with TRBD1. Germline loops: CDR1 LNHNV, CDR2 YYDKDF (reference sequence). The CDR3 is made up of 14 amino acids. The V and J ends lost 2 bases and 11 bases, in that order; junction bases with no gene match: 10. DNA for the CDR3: TGTGCCACCAGCAGACCAGGGGGCGCGCGGGGGGCTTTCTTT. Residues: CATSRPGGARGAFF.

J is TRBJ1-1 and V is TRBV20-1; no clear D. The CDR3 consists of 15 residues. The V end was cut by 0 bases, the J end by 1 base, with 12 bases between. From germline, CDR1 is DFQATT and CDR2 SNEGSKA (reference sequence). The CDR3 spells CSARDYTSGNTEAFF. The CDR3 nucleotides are TGCAGTGCTAGAGACTATACATCCGGGAACACTGAAGCTTTCTTT.

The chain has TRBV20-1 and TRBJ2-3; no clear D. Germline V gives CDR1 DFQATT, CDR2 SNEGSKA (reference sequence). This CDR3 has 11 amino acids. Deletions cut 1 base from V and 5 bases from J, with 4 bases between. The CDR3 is CSARGVDTQYF. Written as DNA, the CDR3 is TGCAGTGCTAGAGGGGTAGATACGCAGTATTTT.

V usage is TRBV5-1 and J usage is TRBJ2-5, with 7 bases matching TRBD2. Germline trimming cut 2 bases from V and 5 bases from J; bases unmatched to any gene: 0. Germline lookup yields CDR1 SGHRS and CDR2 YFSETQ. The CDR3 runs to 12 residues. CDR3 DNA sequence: TGCGCCAGCAGCTTTAGCGGGGAGACCCAGTACTTC. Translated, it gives CASSFSGETQYF.

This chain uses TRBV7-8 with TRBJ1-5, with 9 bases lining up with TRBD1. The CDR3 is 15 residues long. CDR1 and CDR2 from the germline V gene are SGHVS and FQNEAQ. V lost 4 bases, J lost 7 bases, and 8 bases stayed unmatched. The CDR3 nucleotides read TGTGCCAGCAGCTCCAGGACAGGGGAAGGACAGCCCCAGCATTTT. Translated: CASSSRTGEGQPQHF.

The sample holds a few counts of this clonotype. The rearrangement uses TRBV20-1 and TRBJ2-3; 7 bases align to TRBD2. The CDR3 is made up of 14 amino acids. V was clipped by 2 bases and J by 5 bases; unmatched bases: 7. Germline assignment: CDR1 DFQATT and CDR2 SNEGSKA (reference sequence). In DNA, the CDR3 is TGCAGTGCTAGAATCCCCGGGGGGAGAGATACGCAGTATTTT. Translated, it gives CSARIPGGRDTQYF.

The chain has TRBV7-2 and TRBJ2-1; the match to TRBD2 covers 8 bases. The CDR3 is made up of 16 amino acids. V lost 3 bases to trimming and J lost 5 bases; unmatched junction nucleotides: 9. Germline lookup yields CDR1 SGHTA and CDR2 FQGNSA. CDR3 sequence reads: CASSFIAGLVNNEQFF. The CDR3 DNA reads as TGTGCCAGCAGCTTTATAGCGGGACTAGTGAACAATGAGCAGTTCTTC.

CDR3 nucleotides: TGTGCCAGCAGTGGCCCCCGGGGCGGGGGGATACAAGAGACCCAGTACTTC. It codes for CASSGPRGGGIQETQYF. This sequence joins TRBV6-1 and TRBJ2-5; 8 bases align to TRBD2. Germline loops: CDR1 MNHNS, CDR2 SASEGT. The CDR3 covers 17 residues. The J segment lost 2 bases and the V segment lost 4 bases, leaving 12 bases of the junction unmatched.

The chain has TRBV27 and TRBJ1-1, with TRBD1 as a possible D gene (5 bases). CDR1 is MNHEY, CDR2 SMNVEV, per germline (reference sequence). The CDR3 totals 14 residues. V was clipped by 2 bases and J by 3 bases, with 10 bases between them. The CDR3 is CASSLARDYTEAFF. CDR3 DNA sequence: TGTGCCAGCAGTTTAGCCAGGGACTACACTGAAGCTTTCTTT.

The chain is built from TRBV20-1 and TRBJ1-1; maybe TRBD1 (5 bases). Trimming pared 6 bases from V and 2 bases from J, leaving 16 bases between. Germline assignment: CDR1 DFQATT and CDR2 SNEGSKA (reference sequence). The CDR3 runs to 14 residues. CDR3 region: CSATPPRDNTEAFF. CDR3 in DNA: TGCAGTGCCACCCCGCCCAGGGACAACACTGAAGCTTTCTTT.

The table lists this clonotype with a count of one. The CDR3 region is CASSNRGHGYTF. In DNA form, the CDR3 reads TGTGCCAGCAGCAACCGGGGACATGGCTACACCTTC. The rearrangement links TRBV6-1 to TRBJ1-2; tentative D call: TRBD1 (5 bases). CDR1 is MNHNS, CDR2 SASEGT, per germline. Trimming removed 6 bases at V and 6 bases at J, with 11 bases between. CDR3 length: 12 residues.

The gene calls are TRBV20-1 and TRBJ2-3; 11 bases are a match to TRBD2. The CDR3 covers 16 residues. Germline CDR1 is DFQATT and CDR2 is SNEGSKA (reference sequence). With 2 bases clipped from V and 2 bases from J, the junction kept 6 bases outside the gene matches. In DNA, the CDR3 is TGCAGTGCTAGAATCAGACTAGCGGGGAACACAGATACGCAGTATTTT. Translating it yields CSARIRLAGNTDTQYF.

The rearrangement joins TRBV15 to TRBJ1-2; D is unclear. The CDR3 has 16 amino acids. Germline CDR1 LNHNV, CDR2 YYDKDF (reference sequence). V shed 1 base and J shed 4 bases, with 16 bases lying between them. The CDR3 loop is CATSRGDSDNLYGYTF. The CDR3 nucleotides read TGTGCCACCAGCAGAGGAGATAGTGACAATCTCTATGGCTACACCTTC.

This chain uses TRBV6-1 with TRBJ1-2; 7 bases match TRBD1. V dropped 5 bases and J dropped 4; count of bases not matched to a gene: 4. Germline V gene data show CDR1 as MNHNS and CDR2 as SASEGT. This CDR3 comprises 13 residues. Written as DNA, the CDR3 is TGTGCCAGCAGTCCCGGACAGGTCTATGGCTACACCTTC. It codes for CASSPGQVYGYTF.

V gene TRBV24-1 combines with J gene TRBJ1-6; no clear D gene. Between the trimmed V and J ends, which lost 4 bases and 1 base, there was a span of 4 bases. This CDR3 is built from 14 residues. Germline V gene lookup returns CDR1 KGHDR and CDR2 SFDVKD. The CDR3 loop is CATSEGSYNSPLHF. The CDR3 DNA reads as TGTGCCACCAGTGAGGGTTCCTATAATTCACCCCTCCACTTT.

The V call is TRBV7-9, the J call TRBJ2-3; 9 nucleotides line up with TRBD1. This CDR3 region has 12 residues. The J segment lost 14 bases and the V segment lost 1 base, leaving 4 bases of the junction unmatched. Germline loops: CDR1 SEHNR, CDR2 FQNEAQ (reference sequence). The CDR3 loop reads CASSLVGQGRYF. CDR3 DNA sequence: TGTGCCAGCAGCTTAGTCGGACAGGGGCGGTATTTT.

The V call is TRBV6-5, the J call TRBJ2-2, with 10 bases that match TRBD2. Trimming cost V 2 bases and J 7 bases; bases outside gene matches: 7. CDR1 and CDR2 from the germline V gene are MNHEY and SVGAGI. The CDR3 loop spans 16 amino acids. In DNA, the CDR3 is TGTGCCAGCAGTTACGACACTAGCGGGATGGACGGGGAGCTGTTTTTT. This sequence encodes CASSYDTSGMDGELFF.

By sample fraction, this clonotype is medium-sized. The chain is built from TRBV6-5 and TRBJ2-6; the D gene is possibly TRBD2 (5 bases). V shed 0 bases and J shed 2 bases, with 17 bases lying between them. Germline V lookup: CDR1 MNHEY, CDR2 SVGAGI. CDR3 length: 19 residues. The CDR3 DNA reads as TGTGCCAGCAGTTACTCGACTGGGGAGAGATGGACTGGGGCCAACGTCCTGACTTTC. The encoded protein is CASSYSTGERWTGANVLTF.

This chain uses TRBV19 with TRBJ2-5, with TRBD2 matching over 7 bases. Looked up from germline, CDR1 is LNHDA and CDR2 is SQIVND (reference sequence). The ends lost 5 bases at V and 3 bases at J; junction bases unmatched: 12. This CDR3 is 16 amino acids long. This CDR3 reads CASSPIRGTIKETQYF. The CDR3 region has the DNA TGTGCCAGTAGTCCAATACGCGGGACTATCAAAGAGACCCAGTACTTC.

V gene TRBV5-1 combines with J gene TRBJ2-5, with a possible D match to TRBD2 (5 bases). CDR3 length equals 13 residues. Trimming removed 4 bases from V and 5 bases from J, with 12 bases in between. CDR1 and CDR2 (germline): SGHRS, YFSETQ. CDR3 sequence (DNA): TGCGCCAGCAGCCTCCCGGGCGGGGAGACCCAGTACTTC. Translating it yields CASSLPGGETQYF.

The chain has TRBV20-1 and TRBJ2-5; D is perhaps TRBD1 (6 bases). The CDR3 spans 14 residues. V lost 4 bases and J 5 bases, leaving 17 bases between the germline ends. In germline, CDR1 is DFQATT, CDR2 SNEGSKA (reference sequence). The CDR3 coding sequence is TGCAGTGCTAAACGGCGCGACAGGCTGGAGACCCAGTACTTC. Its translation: CSAKRRDRLETQYF.

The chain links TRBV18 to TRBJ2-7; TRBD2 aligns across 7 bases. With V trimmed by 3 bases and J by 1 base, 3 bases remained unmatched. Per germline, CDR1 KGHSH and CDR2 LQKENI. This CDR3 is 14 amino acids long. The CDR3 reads CASSPASGSYEQYF. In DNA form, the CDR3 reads TGTGCCAGCTCACCCGCTAGCGGTTCCTACGAGCAGTACTTC.

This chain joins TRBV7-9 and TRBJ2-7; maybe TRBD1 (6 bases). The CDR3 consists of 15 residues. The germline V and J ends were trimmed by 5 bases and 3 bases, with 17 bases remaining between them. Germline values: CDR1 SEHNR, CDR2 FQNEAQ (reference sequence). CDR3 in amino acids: CASSKSPDSYYEQYF. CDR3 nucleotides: TGTGCCAGCAGCAAGAGCCCGGACAGCTACTACGAGCAGTACTTC.

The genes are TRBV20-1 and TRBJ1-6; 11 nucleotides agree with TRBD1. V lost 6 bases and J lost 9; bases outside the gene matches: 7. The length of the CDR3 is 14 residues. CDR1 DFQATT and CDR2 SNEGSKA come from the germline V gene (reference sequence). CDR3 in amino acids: CSAEDRGRSSPLHF. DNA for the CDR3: TGCAGTGCGGAGGACAGGGGGCGAAGTTCACCCCTCCACTTT.

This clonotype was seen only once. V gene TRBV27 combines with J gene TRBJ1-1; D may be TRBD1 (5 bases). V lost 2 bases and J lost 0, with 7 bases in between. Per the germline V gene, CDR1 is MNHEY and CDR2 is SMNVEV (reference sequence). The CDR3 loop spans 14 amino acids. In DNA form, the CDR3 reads TGTGCCAGCAGTTTAACCAGGGTGAACACTGAAGCTTTCTTT. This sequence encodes CASSLTRVNTEAFF.

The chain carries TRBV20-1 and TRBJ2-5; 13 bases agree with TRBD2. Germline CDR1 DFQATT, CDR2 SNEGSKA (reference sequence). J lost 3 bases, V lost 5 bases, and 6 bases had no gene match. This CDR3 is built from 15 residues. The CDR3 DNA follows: TGCAGTGCTCAACTAGCGGGAGGGTTGGAAGAGACCCAGTACTTC. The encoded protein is CSAQLAGGLEETQYF.

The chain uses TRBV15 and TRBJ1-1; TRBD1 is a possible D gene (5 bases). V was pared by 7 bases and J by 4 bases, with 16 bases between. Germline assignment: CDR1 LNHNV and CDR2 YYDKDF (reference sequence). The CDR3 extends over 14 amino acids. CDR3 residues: CATTLILGGTEAFF. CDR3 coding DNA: TGTGCCACCACCCTCATTTTGGGGGGCACTGAAGCTTTCTTT.

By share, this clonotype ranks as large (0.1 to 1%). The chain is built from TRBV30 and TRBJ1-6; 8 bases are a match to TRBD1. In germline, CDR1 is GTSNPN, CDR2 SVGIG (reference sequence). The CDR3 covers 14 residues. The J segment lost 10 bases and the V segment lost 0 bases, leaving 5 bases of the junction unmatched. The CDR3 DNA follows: TGTGCCTGGAGTGTACAGGGGGGAGGATCACCCCTCCACTTT. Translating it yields CAWSVQGGGSPLHF.

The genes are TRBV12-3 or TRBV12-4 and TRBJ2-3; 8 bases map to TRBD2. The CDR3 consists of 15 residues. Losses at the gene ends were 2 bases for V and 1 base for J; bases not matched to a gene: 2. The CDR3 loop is CASSLSTSGTDTQYF. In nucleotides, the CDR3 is TGTGCCAGCAGTTTATCGACTAGCGGCACAGATACGCAGTATTTT.